This T cell receptor (beta chain) appears in the sequencing data of a study of cytomegalovirus exposure and HLA in healthy donors. As for this clone: Its antigen is currently unknown.

Germline V gene sequence: CDR1 LNHDA, CDR2 SQIVND (reference sequence). V lost 5 bases to trimming and J lost 2 bases, with 13 bases between them. This CDR3 contains 14 residues. Both 60 Vbeta primers and 13 Jbeta primers went into the PCR. Only in-frame clones appear in the TCRdb table, and some are missing; sequencing was by immunoSEQ multiplex PCR. The sample holds over 120,000 clones, 74% seen once. General observations from the study: An apparent linkage of common viral pathogens to several of the most significant clusters emerged in a later analysis. For most TCR sequences rarity was the rule, although some public TCRs occurred in many donors.

Sequenced input: PBMCs. This receptor was obtained from a man between 18 and 29 years old in good health and CMV-seropositive. V is TRBV19 and J is TRBJ2-7, with D tentatively TRBD2 (5 bases). The DNA of the CDR3 is TGTGCCAGTAGTCCCGGTGGAGGAACCTACGAGCAGTACTTC. Its translation: CASSPGGGTYEQYF.